The 10 T cell receptor beta chains listed next were all sequenced from one sample in a study of control samples from healthy donors and cancer patients. Sequencing was performed with immunoSEQ multiplex PCR; in TCRdb, only in-frame clones are kept and a portion is missing. Of around 55,000 clones listed, around 90% are singletons. Source material: PBMCs. The receptors shown here come from a man in his forties with colorectal cancer.

V and J are TRBV4-1 and TRBJ2-7; 10 nucleotides match TRBD2. The CDR3 is 17 residues long. V was clipped by 0 bases and J by 4 bases; unmatched bases: 9. Germline V lookup: CDR1 MGHRA, CDR2 YSYEKL. The CDR3 DNA is TGCGCCAGCAGCCAAGAGGAGAGGGCTAGCGGGAGTTACGAGCAGTACTTC. It specifies CASSQEERASGSYEQYF.

The chain combines TRBV2 with TRBJ2-5; TRBD2 matches at 7 bases. Germline assignment: CDR1 SNHLY and CDR2 FYNNEI. The CDR3 runs to 14 residues. The trim removed 10 bases at V and 4 bases at J, leaving 12 bases unmatched. The CDR3 sequence is CAKAGTTGRETQYF. CDR3 in DNA: TGTGCCAAGGCCGGGACTACGGGGAGAGAGACCCAGTACTTC.

This chain uses TRBV6-1 with TRBJ1-2; D gene ambiguous. V lost 2 bases, J lost 2 bases, and 9 bases lay in between. The CDR3 loop spans 14 amino acids. Per the germline V gene, CDR1 is MNHNS and CDR2 is SASEGT. CDR3 nucleotides: TGTGCCAGCAGTGAATTGCACAGCAACTATGGCTACACCTTC. Translated: CASSELHSNYGYTF.

J is TRBJ2-3 and V is TRBV19; 8 bases agree with TRBD2. Germline trimming cut 1 base from V and 5 bases from J; bases unmatched to any gene: 8. Germline CDR1 LNHDA, CDR2 SQIVND (reference sequence). The CDR3 covers 16 residues. CDR3 nucleotides: TGTGCCAGTAGTATAGGGGCCAGCGCGGGGGGAGATACGCAGTATTTT. It is translated as CASSIGASAGGDTQYF.

The chain recombines TRBV7-2 with TRBJ1-1; D is unresolved. The CDR3 totals 14 residues. Per the germline V gene, CDR1 is SGHTA and CDR2 is FQGNSA. Trimming left V 1 base short and J 3 bases short, with 9 bases between. In DNA form, the CDR3 reads TGTGCCAGCAGCTTAGGGATTAGGCACACTGAAGCTTTCTTT. Protein: CASSLGIRHTEAFF.

The chain combines TRBV19 with TRBJ2-7; TRBD2 matches at 8 bases. The germline V gene encodes CDR1 LNHDA and CDR2 SQIVND (reference sequence). Unmatched junction bases numbered 11, after V lost 1 base and J lost 0 bases. The CDR3 length is 18 residues. CDR3 loop: CASSIGGGSGSSSYEQYF. DNA for the CDR3: TGTGCCAGTAGTATAGGTGGGGGGAGCGGGAGCTCCTCCTACGAGCAGTACTTC. Looking up the rest from reference TRBV19 and TRBJ2-7 gives the full variable domain: DGGITQSPKYLFRKEGQNVTLSCEQNLNHDAMYWYRQDPGQGLRLIYYSQIVNDFQKGDIAEGYSVSREKKESFPLTVTSAQKNPTAFYLCASSIGGGSGSSSYEQYFGPGTRLTVT.

J is TRBJ1-3 and V is TRBV29-1, with 9 bases lining up with TRBD1. V shed 1 base, J shed 7 bases, and the junction held 8 bases outside the gene matches. Germline CDR1 is SQVTM and CDR2 is ANQGSEA. This CDR3 comprises 15 residues. CDR3 coding DNA: TGCAGCGTTGAAGGAAGACAGGGGGTTCGGAACACCATATATTTT. Encoded protein: CSVEGRQGVRNTIYF.

For the CDR3, the DNA is TGTGCCAGTAGTACCCTCAAACAGGGCGGGAGTCAGCCCCAGCATTTT. Amino acids: CASSTLKQGGSQPQHF. This chain uses TRBV19 with TRBJ1-5; D possibly corresponds to TRBD1 (6 bases). The length of the CDR3 is 16 residues. Germline V gives CDR1 LNHDA, CDR2 SQIVND (reference sequence). The germline V and J ends were trimmed by 4 bases and 6 bases, with 19 bases remaining between them.

V gene TRBV15 combines with J gene TRBJ1-4, with 8 nucleotides matching TRBD1. V shed 3 bases and J 3 bases; nucleotides not matched to a gene: 0. This CDR3 spans 14 amino acids. Germline loops: CDR1 LNHNV, CDR2 YYDKDF (reference sequence). The CDR3 nucleotides are TGTGCCACCAGCAGGACAGGGGCTAATGAAAAACTGTTTTTT. As protein: CATSRTGANEKLFF.

This clone occurred a few times. The rearrangement joins TRBV4-3 to TRBJ1-2, with a tentative D call TRBD1 (6 bases). CDR3 length: 16 amino acids. Per germline, CDR1 LGHNA and CDR2 YSLEER. V was cut by 3 bases and J by 1 base, with 15 bases left in between. CDR3 sequence reads: CASSQVGGGHNYGYTF. CDR3 DNA sequence: TGCGCCAGCAGCCAGGTGGGGGGGGGCCATAACTATGGCTACACCTTC.